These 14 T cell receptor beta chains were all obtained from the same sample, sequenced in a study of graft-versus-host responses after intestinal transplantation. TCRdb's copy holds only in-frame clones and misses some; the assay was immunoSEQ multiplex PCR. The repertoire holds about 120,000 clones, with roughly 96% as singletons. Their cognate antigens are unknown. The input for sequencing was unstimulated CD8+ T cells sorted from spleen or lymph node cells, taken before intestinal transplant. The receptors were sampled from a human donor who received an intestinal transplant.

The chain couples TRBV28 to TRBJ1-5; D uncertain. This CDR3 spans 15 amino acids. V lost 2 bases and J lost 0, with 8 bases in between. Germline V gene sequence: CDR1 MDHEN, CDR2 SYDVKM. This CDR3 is CASSLTSYSNQPQHF. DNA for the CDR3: TGTGCCAGCAGTTTAACCAGCTATAGCAATCAGCCCCAGCATTTT. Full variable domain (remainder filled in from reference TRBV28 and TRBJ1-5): DVKVTQSSRYLVKRTGEKVFLECVQDMDHENMFWYRQDPGLGLRLIYFSYDVKMKEKGDIPEGYSVSREKKERFSLILESASTNQTSMYLCASSLTSYSNQPQHFGDGTRLSIL.

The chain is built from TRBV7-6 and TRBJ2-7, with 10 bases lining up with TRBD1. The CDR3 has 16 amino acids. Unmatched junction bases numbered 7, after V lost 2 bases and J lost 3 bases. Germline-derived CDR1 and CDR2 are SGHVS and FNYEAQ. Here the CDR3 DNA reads TGTGCCAGCAGCTTACGCGGGACAGGGGAGAACTACGAGCAGTACTTC. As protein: CASSLRGTGENYEQYF.

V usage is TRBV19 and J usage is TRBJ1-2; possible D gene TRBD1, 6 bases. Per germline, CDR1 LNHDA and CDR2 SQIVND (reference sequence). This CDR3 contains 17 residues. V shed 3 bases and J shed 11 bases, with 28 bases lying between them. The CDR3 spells CASSIGGAPYRTKPYTF. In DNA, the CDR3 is TGTGCCAGTAGTATCGGGGGGGCGCCATACCGGACGAAACCATACACCTTC. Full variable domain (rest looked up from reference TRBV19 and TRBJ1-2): DGGITQSPKYLFRKEGQNVTLSCEQNLNHDAMYWYRQDPGQGLRLIYYSQIVNDFQKGDIAEGYSVSREKKESFPLTVTSAQKNPTAFYLCASSIGGAPYRTKPYTFGSGTRLTVV.

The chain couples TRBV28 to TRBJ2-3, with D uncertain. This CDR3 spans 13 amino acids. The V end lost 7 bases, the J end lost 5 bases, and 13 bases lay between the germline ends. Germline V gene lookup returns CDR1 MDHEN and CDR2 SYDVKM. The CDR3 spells CASTYRPGDTQYF. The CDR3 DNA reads TGTGCCAGCACCTATCGCCCGGGAGATACGCAGTATTTT.

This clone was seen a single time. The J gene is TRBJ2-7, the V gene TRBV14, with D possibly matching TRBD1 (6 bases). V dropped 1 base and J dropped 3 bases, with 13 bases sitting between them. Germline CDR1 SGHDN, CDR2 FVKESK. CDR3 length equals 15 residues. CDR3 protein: CASSQGTGRNYEQYF. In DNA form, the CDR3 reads TGTGCCAGCAGCCAAGGAACAGGGAGAAACTACGAGCAGTACTTC.

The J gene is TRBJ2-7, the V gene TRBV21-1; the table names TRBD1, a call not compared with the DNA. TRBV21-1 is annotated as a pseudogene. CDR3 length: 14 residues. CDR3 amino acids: CASSRHDRGCEQYF. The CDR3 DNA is TGTGCCAGCAGCCGGCACGACAGGGGGTGCGAGCAGTACTTC.

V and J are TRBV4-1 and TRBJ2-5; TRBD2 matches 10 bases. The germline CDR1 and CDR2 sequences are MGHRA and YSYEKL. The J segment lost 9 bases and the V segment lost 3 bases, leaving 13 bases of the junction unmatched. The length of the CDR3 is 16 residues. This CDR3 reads CASSHQGGLALNPQYF. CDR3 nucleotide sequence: TGCGCCAGCAGCCATCAAGGGGGACTAGCGTTAAACCCCCAGTACTTC.

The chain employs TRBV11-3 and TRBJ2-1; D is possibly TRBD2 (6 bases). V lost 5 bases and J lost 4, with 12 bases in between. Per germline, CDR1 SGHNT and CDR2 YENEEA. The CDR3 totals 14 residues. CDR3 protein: CASSEVGGYNEQFF. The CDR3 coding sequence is TGTGCCAGCAGCGAGGTCGGGGGTTACAATGAGCAGTTCTTC.

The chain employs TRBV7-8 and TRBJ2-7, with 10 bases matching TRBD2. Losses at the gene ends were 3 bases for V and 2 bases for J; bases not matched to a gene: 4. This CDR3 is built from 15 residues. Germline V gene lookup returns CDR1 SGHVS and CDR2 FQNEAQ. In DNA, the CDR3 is TGTGCCAGCAGCTTGGGACTAGCGACCCCCTACGAGCAGTACTTC. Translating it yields CASSLGLATPYEQYF.

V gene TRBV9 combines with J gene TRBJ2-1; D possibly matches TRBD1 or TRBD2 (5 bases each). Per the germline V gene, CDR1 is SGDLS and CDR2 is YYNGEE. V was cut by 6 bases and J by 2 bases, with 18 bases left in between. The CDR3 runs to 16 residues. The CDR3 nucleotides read TGTGCCAGCACCCAATCATTGGGGGTAACCTACAATGAGCAGTTCTTC. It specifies CASTQSLGVTYNEQFF. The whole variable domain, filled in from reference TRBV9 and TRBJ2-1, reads DSGVTQTPKHLITATGQRVTLRCSPRSGDLSVYWYQQSLDQGLQFLIQYYNGEERAKGNILERFSAQQFPDLHSELNLSSLELGDSALYFCASTQSLGVTYNEQFFGPGTRLTVL.

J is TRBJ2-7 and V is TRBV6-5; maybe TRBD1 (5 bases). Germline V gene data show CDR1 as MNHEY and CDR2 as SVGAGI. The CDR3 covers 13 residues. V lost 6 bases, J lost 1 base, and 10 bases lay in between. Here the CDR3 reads CASRVGASYEQYF. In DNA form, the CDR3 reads TGTGCCAGCAGGGTAGGGGCTTCCTACGAGCAGTACTTC.

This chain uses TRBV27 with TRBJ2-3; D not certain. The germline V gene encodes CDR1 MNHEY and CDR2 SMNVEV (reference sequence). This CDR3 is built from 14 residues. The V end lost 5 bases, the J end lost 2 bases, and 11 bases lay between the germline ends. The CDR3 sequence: CASSHRRFTDTQYF. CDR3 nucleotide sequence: TGTGCCAGCAGTCACCGACGGTTCACAGATACGCAGTATTTT.

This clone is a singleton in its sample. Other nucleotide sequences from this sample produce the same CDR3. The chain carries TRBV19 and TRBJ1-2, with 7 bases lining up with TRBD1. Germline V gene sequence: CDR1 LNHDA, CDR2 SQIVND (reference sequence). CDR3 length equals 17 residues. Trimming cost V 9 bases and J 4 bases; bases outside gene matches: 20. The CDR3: CASQPDREGSWIYGYTF. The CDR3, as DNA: TGTGCCAGCCAGCCCGACAGGGAAGGGTCTTGGATCTATGGCTACACCTTC. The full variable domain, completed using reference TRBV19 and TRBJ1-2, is DGGITQSPKYLFRKEGQNVTLSCEQNLNHDAMYWYRQDPGQGLRLIYYSQIVNDFQKGDIAEGYSVSREKKESFPLTVTSAQKNPTAFYLCASQPDREGSWIYGYTFGSGTRLTVV.

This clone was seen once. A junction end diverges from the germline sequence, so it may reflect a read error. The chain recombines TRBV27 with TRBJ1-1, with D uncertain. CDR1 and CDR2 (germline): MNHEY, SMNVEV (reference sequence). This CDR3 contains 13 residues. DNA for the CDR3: TGTGCCAGCAGTCGGACGGTGAAGACTGAAGCTTTCTTT. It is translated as CASSRTVKTEAFF.